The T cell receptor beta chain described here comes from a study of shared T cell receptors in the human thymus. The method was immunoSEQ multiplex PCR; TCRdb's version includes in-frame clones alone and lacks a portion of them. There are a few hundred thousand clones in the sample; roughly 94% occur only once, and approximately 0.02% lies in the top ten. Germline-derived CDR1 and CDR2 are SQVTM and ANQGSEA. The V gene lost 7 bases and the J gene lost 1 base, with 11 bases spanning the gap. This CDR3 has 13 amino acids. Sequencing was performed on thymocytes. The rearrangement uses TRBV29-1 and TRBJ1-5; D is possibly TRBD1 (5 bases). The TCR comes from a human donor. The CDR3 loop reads CSAGGDSNQPQHF. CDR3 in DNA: TGCAGCGCGGGTGGGGACAGCAATCAGCCCCAGCATTTT.